This TCR beta chain was recovered during a study of blood T cell repertoires in COVID-19 (dated by TCRdb to the early 2020s). Regarding the complete study: Collaborator samples came from the United States, Italy and Spain and covered acute and convalescent phases of COVID-19. The material from the prospective study consisted of cDNA or gDNA derived from T cells, B-cell-depleted T cells, or PBMCs. Deeply sampled blood TCRbeta repertoires from subjects exposed to, actively infected with, or recovered from COVID-19 were included in the dataset. The repertoires were made available in a free public database intended to serve as a resource for research on the immune response to SARS-CoV-2. The samples were drawn from the first 160 participants of the ongoing ImmuneRACE study and from some 1,300 subjects provided by 6 global collaborators. The sample metadata nearly always contained a de-identified subject ID, COVID-19 status, age in years and sex. Where HLA class I and class II types were available, the types were taken from metadata supplied by the sample provider, not from assay-based typing.

The study at large found these results: Clinical and demographic metadata were provided uncurated, with the amount varying by source and participant.

CDR1 and CDR2 are drawn from the germline V gene (reference sequence): GTSNPN, SVGIG. The germline V end is reduced by 3 bases and the J end by 7 bases; junction bases left unmatched: 8. Inclusive of the bounding cysteine and phenylalanine, the CDR3 is 13 residues long. The kept DNA is CDR3 alone, 39 bases in frame from the first base. The immunoSEQ Assay, a bias-controlled multiplex PCR, was used to amplify TCRbeta CDR3 regions from genomic DNA. Per the original workflow: The number of nucleated cells in each sample was estimated by amplification of reference gene primers within the assay. To quantify the absolute abundance of each unique TCRbeta CDR3 rearrangement, sequence reads were collapsed and filtered. Productive Simpson clonality was computed per sample as the square root of Simpson's diversity index over productive rearrangements. This immuneACCESS table, as held by TCRdb, lists in-frame sequences with V and J called but not all clones. Of the missing ones, under half trace to an unresolved V gene in checked studies; the others have no known cause. V, J and clone size derive from that table, while D and trimming were established from the DNA sequence. This sample lists a few hundred thousand clones; 70% to 90% were detected once. The ten largest clones represent approximately 2% of the sample.

As concerns this clone: Its antigen is unknown. No per-base quality is available; no much larger clone lies one base away.

In the prospective study, participants were roughly 18 to 90 years old, resided in fewer than 25 geographic areas of the United States, and were enrolled through a virtual design. In the prospective study, participants were assigned to cohorts based on the clinical history participants reported in a screening survey and a study questionnaire. Recovered participants in ImmuneRACE Cohort 3 were defined by two consecutive negative NP/OP PCR tests, clearance by a healthcare professional, or resolution of symptoms. In the prospective study, whole blood, serum and a nasopharyngeal or oropharyngeal swab were collected from each participant by mobile phlebotomists. Prospective study participants could optionally give additional blood draws and questionnaires over an approximately 2-month period. Before DNA extraction, blood samples from the prospective study were shipped at room temperature or frozen.

What was sequenced was PBMCs or T cells enriched from blood (not recorded which). This sequence originates from a woman between 35 and 50 years old who had recovered from COVID-19. The chain joins TRBV30 to TRBJ1-1, with 7 bases matching TRBD1. The nucleotides read TGTGCCTGGAGAGGGACAGCTAGTATTGAAGCTTTCTTT. Its protein reads: CAWRGTASIEAFF.